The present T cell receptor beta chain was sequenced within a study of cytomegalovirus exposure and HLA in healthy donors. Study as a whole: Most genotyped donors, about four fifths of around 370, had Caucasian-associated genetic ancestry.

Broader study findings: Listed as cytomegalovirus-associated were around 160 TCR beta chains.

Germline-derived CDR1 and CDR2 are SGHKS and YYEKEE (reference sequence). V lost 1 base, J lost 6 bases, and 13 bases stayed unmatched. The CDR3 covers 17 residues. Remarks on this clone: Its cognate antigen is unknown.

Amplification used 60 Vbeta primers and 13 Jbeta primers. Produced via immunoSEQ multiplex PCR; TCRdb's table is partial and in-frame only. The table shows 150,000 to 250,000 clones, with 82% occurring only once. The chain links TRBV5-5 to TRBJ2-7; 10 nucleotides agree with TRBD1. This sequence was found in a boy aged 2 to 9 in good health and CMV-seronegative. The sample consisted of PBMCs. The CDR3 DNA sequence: TGTGCCAGCAGCTTGAAATTATTAAGACAGGGGGCTCCCGAGCAGTACTTC. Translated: CASSLKLLRQGAPEQYF.